The clone carrying this T cell receptor (beta chain) has ten or more counts. These data come from a study of Graves' ophthalmopathy and Graves' hyperthyroidism. RNA transcripts yielded amplified TCR beta CDR3 regions. HTBI primers were used in a first-round RT-PCR, which preceded a second-round multiplex PCR. MiXCR, run by TCRdb on the multiplex PCR reads, gives a single entry per CDR3 protein. The sample includes some 400,000 distinct CDR3 sequences, about a sixth of them seen just once. Trimming stripped 5 bases from V and 4 bases from J, with 12 bases between. The CDR3 runs to 14 residues. The chain has TRBV12-3 or TRBV12-4 and TRBJ1-5, with D hard to call. This sequence was found in a woman aged 18-29 years with Graves' ophthalmopathy. Sequencing used peripheral blood. The CDR3 reads CASSLGPLNQPQHF. In DNA, the CDR3 is TGTGCCAGCAGTCTCGGTCCTCTTAATCAGCCCCAGCATTTT.